The 5 T cell receptor beta chains given below trace back to one sample, sequenced in a study of glioma-infiltrating T cells. TCR alpha and beta CDR3 regions were amplified from RNA using iRepertoire nested multiplex PCR. TCRdb fed the multiplex PCR reads into MiXCR, producing one record per CDR3 protein. The sample consists of 400,000 or so distinct CDR3 sequences, 41% of them appearing once. Sequencing was performed on glioma tissue, nonneoplastic brain tissue, or PBMCs (not recorded which). These receptors were obtained from a human donor with low-grade glioma or glioblastoma, undergoing nonglioma brain surgery, or in good health (not recorded which).

This clonotype came up many times. The genes are TRBV7-2 and TRBJ2-1; the D is unclear. This CDR3 is built from 12 residues. V gave up 5 bases and J gave up 3 bases, with 5 bases separating them. Per germline, CDR1 SGHTA and CDR2 FQGNSA. In DNA form, the CDR3 reads TGTGCCAGCAGCCCCCTCTACAATGAGCAGTTCTTC. Its protein is CASSPLYNEQFF.

This chain joins TRBV24-1 and TRBJ2-7, with 14 bases aligning to TRBD2. Germline V gene lookup returns CDR1 KGHDR and CDR2 SFDVKD. V gave up 5 bases and J gave up 7 bases; unmatched junction bases: 12. This CDR3 is built from 17 residues. The CDR3 is CATSGSGLAGESGEQYF. As DNA, the CDR3 is TGTGCCACCAGTGGCTCGGGACTAGCGGGAGAGTCGGGTGAGCAGTACTTC.

This clonotype was found a few times. The chain carries TRBV20-1 and TRBJ2-1; 14 positions match TRBD2. Germline V gene data show CDR1 as DFQATT and CDR2 as SNEGSKA (reference sequence). V lost 4 bases, J lost 6 bases, and 11 bases stayed unmatched. The CDR3 length is 17 residues. The CDR3 coding sequence is TGCAGTGCTACGCAATCCAGACTAGCGGGAGGGGGCAATGAGCAGTTCTTC. Amino acids: CSATQSRLAGGGNEQFF.

This clonotype was recorded many times. The V gene is TRBV3-1, the J gene TRBJ2-1; 9 bases match TRBD2. The CDR3 is 14 amino acids. The trim removed 4 bases at V and 8 bases at J, leaving 6 bases unmatched. Looked up from germline, CDR1 is LGHDT and CDR2 is YNNKEL (reference sequence). Written as DNA, the CDR3 is TGTGCCAGCAGCCGTAGCGGGAGTTCCTATGAGCAGTTCTTC. Protein product: CASSRSGSSYEQFF.

The V call is TRBV5-1, the J call TRBJ2-5, with 7 bases that match TRBD1. This CDR3 is built from 16 residues. In germline, CDR1 is SGHRS, CDR2 YFSETQ. The V gene end was trimmed by 4 bases and the J gene end by 5 bases; junction bases not matched to a gene: 14. In nucleotides, the CDR3 is TGCGCCAGCAGCGTAAATGGACAGGCCTCGGGTGAGACCCAGTACTTC. Translated, it gives CASSVNGQASGETQYF.